This section outlines one TCR beta chain sequence together with its context. As a fraction of the sample, this clone is medium-sized (0.01 to 0.1%). Which antigen it targets is not known. No clone much larger than this one lies a single base away; base qualities are absent. The trial excluded patients who had a history of autoimmune disease or were on systemic immunosuppression. Peripheral blood for TCR sequencing was collected from all dose cohorts at baseline, on cycle 4 day 1, and on cycle 7 day 1. The samples were taken from a phase I, first-in-human, multicenter, open-label dose-escalation trial of ivuxolimab. Adults with locally advanced or metastatic melanoma, renal cell carcinoma, hepatocellular carcinoma or head and neck squamous cell carcinoma were enrolled in the trial. Before TCR sequencing, CD4+ T cells and CD8+ T cells were sorted from peripheral blood as separate populations. The sample is drawn from a study of OX40 agonist ivuxolimab in advanced cancers. In the study overall: Ivuxolimab was an agonistic, fully human IgG2 monoclonal antibody directed against OX40 (CD134), a costimulatory receptor. Of the approximately 50 patients in dose escalation, some 20 had hepatocellular carcinoma, around 15 had melanoma, 9 had renal cell carcinoma and 9 had head and neck cancer. Intravenous ivuxolimab was administered to patients every 2 weeks at six dose levels: 0.01, 0.1, 0.3, 1.5, 3 and 10 mg/kg. The purpose of peripheral TCRbeta sequencing was to test whether ivuxolimab changed TCR sequence diversity and led to clonal T-cell expansion. Partial responses occurred in three dose-escalation patients: two with cutaneous melanoma and one with hepatocellular carcinoma. In the dose-escalation cohort, around four fifths of patients were male, and the mean age was around 65 years with a range of about 20 to 79. The paper reports the monotherapy dose-escalation portion (N of about 54 patients) of the phase I ivuxolimab trial. Patients were allowed to have had prior anti-PD-1, anti-PD-L1 or anti-CTLA-4 therapy, and approximately 41% of the dose-escalation patients had previously received checkpoint inhibitors.

Genomic DNA was extracted from sorted cells for sequencing of the TCRbeta CDR3 region. TCRbeta CDR3 regions were sequenced using the immunoSEQ Assay. In TCRdb, the immuneACCESS table is reduced to in-frame sequences with V and J assigned. These tables do not hold every clone; where another copy was compared, an unresolved V gene accounts for under half, and the others remain unexplained. The sample table shows more than 10,000 clones, and just under 75% are seen once. Over 25% of the sample comes from the top ten. Beyond this particular receptor, the publication reports: At doses of 0.1 to 3.0 mg/kg, clonal expansion of both CD4+ and CD8+ T cells in blood was seen between baseline and week 6. Which antigens the clonally expanded peripheral T cells were specific for was not determined. In the 0.1-3.0 mg/kg groups, partial responders were among the patients with the lowest normalized peripheral clonal expansion, particularly in CD8+ T cells. Low levels of normalized T-cell clonal expansion were also seen in some patients who did not respond. After ivuxolimab, CD8+ T cells had more expanded clones than CD4+ T cells on average.

The sequence was obtained from an adult with an advanced solid tumor such as melanoma, head and neck, liver or kidney cancer. The sample was CD4+ or CD8+ T cells sorted from blood, taken in a trial of the OX40 agonist ivuxolimab.

For the CDR3, the sequence is CASSLRQGADTGELFF. Read as DNA, the sequence is TGTGCCAGCAGCCTGCGACAGGGGGCAGACACCGGGGAGCTGTTTTTT. The rearrangement joined TRBV7-9 to TRBJ2-2, with TRBD1 matching 10 junction bases. CDR1 and CDR2 are drawn from the germline V gene (reference sequence): SEHNR, FQNEAQ. V and J are trimmed by 5 bases and 3 bases, and the gene matches miss 6 bases of the junction. The CDR3 holds 16 amino acids from the cysteine to the phenylalanine. Solely the CDR3 DNA is kept, with 48 bases framed from the first base.